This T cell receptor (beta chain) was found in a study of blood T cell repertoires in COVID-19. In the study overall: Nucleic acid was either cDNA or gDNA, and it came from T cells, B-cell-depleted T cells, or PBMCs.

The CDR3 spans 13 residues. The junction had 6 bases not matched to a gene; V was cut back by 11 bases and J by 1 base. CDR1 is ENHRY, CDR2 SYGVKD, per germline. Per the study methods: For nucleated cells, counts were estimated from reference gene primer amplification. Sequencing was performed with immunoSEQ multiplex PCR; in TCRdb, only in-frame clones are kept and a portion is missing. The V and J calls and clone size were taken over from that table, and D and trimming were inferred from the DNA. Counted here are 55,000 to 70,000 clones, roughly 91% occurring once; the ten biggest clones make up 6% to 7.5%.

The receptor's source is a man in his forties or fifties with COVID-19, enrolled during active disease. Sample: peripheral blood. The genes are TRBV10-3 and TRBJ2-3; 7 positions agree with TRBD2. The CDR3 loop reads CAGGRGGTDTQYF. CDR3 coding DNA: TGTGCCGGGGGGAGGGGTGGCACAGATACGCAGTATTTT.